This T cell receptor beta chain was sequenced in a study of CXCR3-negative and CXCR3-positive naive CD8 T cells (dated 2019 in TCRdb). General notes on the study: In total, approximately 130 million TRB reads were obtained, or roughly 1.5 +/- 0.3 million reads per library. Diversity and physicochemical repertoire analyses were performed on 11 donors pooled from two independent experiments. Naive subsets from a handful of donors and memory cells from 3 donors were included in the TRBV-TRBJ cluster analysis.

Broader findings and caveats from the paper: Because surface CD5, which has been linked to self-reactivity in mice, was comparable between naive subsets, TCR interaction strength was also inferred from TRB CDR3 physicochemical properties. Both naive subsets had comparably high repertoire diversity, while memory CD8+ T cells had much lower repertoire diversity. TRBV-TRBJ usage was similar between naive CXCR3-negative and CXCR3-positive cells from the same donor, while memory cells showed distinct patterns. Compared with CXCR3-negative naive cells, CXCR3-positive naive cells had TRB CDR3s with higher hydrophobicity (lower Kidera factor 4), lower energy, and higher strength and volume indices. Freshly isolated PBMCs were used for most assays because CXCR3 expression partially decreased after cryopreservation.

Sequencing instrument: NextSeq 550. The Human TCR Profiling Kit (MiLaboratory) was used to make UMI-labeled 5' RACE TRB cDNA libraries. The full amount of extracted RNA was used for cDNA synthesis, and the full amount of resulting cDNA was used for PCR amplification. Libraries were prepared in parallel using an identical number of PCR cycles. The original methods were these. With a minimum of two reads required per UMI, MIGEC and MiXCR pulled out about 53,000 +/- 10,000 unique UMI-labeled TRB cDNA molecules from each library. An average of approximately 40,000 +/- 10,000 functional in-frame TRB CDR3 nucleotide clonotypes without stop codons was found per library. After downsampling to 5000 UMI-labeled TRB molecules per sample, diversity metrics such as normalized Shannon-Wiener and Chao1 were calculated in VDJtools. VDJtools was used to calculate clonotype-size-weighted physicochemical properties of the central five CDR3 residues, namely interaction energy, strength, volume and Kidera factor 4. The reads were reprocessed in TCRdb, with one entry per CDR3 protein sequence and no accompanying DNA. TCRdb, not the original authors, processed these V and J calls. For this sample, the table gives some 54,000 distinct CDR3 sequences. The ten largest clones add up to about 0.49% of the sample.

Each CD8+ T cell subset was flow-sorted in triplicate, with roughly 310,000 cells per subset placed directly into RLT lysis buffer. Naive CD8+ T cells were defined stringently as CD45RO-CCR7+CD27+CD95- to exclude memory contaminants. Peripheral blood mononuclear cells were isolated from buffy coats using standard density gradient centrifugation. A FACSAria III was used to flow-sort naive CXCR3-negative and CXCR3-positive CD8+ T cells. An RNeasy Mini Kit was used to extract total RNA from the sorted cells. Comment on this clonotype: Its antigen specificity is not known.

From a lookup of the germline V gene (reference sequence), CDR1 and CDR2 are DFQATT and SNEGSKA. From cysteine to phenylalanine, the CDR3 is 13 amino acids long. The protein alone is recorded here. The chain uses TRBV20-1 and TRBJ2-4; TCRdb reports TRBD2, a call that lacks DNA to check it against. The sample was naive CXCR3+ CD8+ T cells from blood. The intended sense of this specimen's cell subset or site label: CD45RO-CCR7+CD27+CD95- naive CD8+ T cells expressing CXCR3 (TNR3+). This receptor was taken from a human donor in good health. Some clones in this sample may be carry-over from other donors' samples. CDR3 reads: CSVTRGGKNIQYF.